Sequencing of this T cell receptor (beta chain) was carried out in a study of blood T cell repertoires in COVID-19 (dated by TCRdb to 2019 to 2021). The study in broad terms: Collaborator samples came from the United States, Italy and Spain and covered acute and convalescent phases of COVID-19. The prospective study material was composed of cDNA or gDNA derived from T cells, B-cell-depleted T cells, or PBMCs. The dataset comprised deeply sampled blood TCRbeta repertoires from subjects exposed to, actively infected with, or recovered from COVID-19. The repertoires were released in a freely available public database intended as a resource for research on the immune response to SARS-CoV-2. The samples were drawn from two sources: the first 160 participants of the ongoing ImmuneRACE study, and some 1,300 subjects contributed by 6 global collaborators. The sample metadata nearly always contained a de-identified subject ID, COVID-19 status, age in years and sex. Where HLA class I and class II types were available, the types were taken from metadata supplied by the sample provider, not from assay-based typing.

Comment on this clone: Its antigen target is currently unknown. Within one base of it there is no much larger clone, and no base qualities were kept.

In Seattle, one collaborating source enrolled patients while the infection was active and tracked those patients longitudinally over the course of disease. Each collaborating institution followed its own protocols to collect whole blood in K2EDTA tubes. For TCRbeta analysis, collaborator samples were shipped as frozen whole blood, as isolated PBMCs, or as DNA extracted from either sample type. The paper's findings and limits, for the study overall: Clinical and demographic metadata were provided uncurated, with the amount varying by source and participant.

TCRbeta CDR3 regions were amplified from genomic DNA by means of the immunoSEQ Assay, a bias-controlled multiplex PCR. The source study handled its data this way. The number of nucleated cells in each sample was estimated from the amplification of reference gene primers within the assay. Sequence reads were collapsed and filtered to measure the absolute abundance of every unique TCRbeta CDR3 rearrangement. For each sample, productive Simpson clonality was calculated as the square root of Simpson's diversity index across productive rearrangements. The table comes from immuneACCESS by way of TCRdb, which keeps in-frame sequences with V and J called. Part of the clones is missing from these tables; in studies checked, under half for an unresolved V gene and the rest for unknown reasons. The DNA was the basis for D and trimming; V, J and clone size are from that table. A total of 450,000 or so clones appear in this sample, around nine tenths of them only once. 0.8% to 1% of the sample is taken by the ten largest.

There are 14 amino acids in the CDR3, from cysteine to phenylalanine inclusive. The DNA shown is the 42-base CDR3, in frame from base 1. Based on the germline V gene, the CDR1 and CDR2 sequences are ENHRY and SYGVKD. V is cut back by 6 bases and J by 5 bases, with 6 bases in the junction unmatched. This chain joins TRBV10-3 to TRBJ2-5, with 10 bases in between that match TRBD1. Sequenced material: peripheral blood. The clonotype originates from a young man with COVID-19, enrolled during active disease. This receptor has the CDR3 CAIRTGGAGETQYF. The bases read TGTGCCATCAGGACAGGGGGCGCCGGGGAGACCCAGTACTTC.